This T cell receptor beta chain was sequenced during a study of blood T cell repertoires in COVID-19. Looking at the study overall: Donors in the United States, Italy and Spain gave samples during acute or convalescent COVID-19. T cells, B-cell-depleted T cells, or PBMCs provided the cDNA or gDNA that served as material.

As originally analysed: Amplifying reference gene primers gave estimates of nucleated cell counts. Measured with immunoSEQ multiplex PCR; TCRdb has only the in-frame clones, and not every one. For V, J and clone size, that table is used; D and trimming come from the DNA. The table lists under 200,000 clones, around 80% of them singletons. CDR1 SGHRS and CDR2 YFSETQ come from the germline V gene. This CDR3 has 20 amino acids. With V trimmed by 4 bases and J by 3 bases, 24 bases remained unmatched. The sequence derives from a man aged 25-40 years with active or convalescent COVID-19. What was sequenced was peripheral blood. V is TRBV5-1 and J is TRBJ1-1, with 7 bases aligning to TRBD1. CDR3 in DNA: TGCGCCAGCAGCAAACTAACCGCGGGACAGAGTCTCTCAAGGGACACTGAAGCTTTCTTT. It yields the protein CASSKLTAGQSLSRDTEAFF. The full variable domain, with the rest looked up from reference TRBV5-1 and TRBJ1-1, is KAGVTQTPRYLIKTRGQQVTLSCSPISGHRSVSWYQQTPGQGLQFLFEYFSETQRNKGNFPGRFSGRQFSNSRSEMNVSTLELGDSALYLCASSKLTAGQSLSRDTEAFFGQGTRLTVV.